These 21 T cell receptor beta chains came from one sample sequenced in a study of cytomegalovirus exposure and HLA in healthy donors. The PCR made use of 60 Vbeta and 13 Jbeta primers. Some clones are missing from TCRdb's copy, which holds only in-frame ones; the method was immunoSEQ multiplex PCR. Here the sample spans under 200,000 clones, roughly 85% being singletons. Specimen: PBMCs. These receptors all come from a middle-aged woman in good health and CMV-seronegative.

The chain has TRBV5-1 and TRBJ2-3; 9 positions match TRBD2. Germline V lookup: CDR1 SGHRS, CDR2 YFSETQ. With V trimmed by 4 bases and J by 0 bases, 12 bases remained unmatched. The CDR3 has 18 amino acids. CDR3 bases: TGCGCCAGCAGCCCCGTAGCGGGGGTTCACCCTAGCACAGATACGCAGTATTTT. It specifies CASSPVAGVHPSTDTQYF. Full variable domain (rest looked up from reference TRBV5-1 and TRBJ2-3): KAGVTQTPRYLIKTRGQQVTLSCSPISGHRSVSWYQQTPGQGLQFLFEYFSETQRNKGNFPGRFSGRQFSNSRSEMNVSTLELGDSALYLCASSPVAGVHPSTDTQYFGPGTRLTVL.

The V call is TRBV5-1, the J call TRBJ2-1; possible D gene TRBD1, 5 bases. The ends were cut back, 5 bases at V and 5 bases at J, with 20 bases in the middle. Germline-derived CDR1 and CDR2 are SGHRS and YFSETQ. The CDR3 has 16 amino acids. The CDR3 is CASSSGQGYRNNEQFF. CDR3 nucleotides: TGCGCCAGCAGTTCAGGCCAGGGTTATCGGAACAATGAGCAGTTCTTC.

The chain couples TRBV7-9 to TRBJ2-7; a possible D gene is TRBD1 (6 bases). The CDR3 is 14 amino acids. Germline-derived CDR1 and CDR2 are SEHNR and FQNEAQ (reference sequence). V was cut by 4 bases and J by 1 base, with 11 bases left in between. This CDR3 reads CASSSGQMSYEQYF. CDR3 bases: TGTGCCAGCAGCTCCGGACAGATGTCCTACGAGCAGTACTTC.

This chain joins TRBV5-6 and TRBJ2-7; TRBD2 matches 7 bases. This CDR3 has 15 residues. CDR1 SGHDT and CDR2 YYEEEE come from the germline V gene. Trimming cost V 4 bases and J 6 bases; bases outside gene matches: 13. The CDR3 nucleotides are TGTGCCAGCAGCCCTCGCCCTCTAGCGGAGGGCGAGCAGTACTTC. Encoded protein: CASSPRPLAEGEQYF.

For this clone: The same CDR3 can be traced to other DNA sequences in this sample. J is TRBJ1-3 and V is TRBV29-1; D perhaps matches TRBD1 (5 bases). Germline values: CDR1 SQVTM, CDR2 ANQGSEA. This CDR3 contains 14 residues. V lost 4 bases and J lost 0, with 10 bases in between. This chain's CDR3 is CSVGQGSSGNTIYF. In DNA, the CDR3 is TGCAGCGTTGGTCAGGGCAGCTCTGGAAACACCATATATTTT. The variable domain in full, completed from reference TRBV29-1 and TRBJ1-3, reads SAVISQKPSRDICQRGTSLTIQCQVDSQVTMMFWYRQQPGQSLTLIATANQGSEATYESGFVIDKFPISRPNLTFSTLTVSNMSPEDSSIYLCSVGQGSSGNTIYFGEGSWLTVV.

The gene calls are TRBV13 and TRBJ1-1; possibly TRBD1 for D (5 bases). The germline V gene encodes CDR1 PRHDT and CDR2 FYEKMQ (reference sequence). Deletions cut 8 bases from V and 1 base from J, with 8 bases between. This CDR3 region has 12 residues. CDR3 coding DNA: TGTGCCAGCGGCCAGGGGAACACTGAAGCTTTCTTT. Translating gives CASGQGNTEAFF.

V and J are TRBV27 and TRBJ2-3, with D perhaps matching TRBD2 (5 bases). The CDR3 consists of 16 residues. V dropped 5 bases and J dropped 0 bases, with 15 bases sitting between them. Germline loops: CDR1 MNHEY, CDR2 SMNVEV (reference sequence). The CDR3, as DNA: TGTGCCAGCAGTCCCATGGTGGGGAGAAGCACAGATACGCAGTATTTT. Translation: CASSPMVGRSTDTQYF.

The rearrangement joins TRBV4-3 to TRBJ2-6; no clear D gene. Germline V gene data show CDR1 as LGHNA and CDR2 as YSLEER. Trimming took off 0 bases at V and 0 bases at J, with 12 bases between the two ends. This CDR3 has 18 residues. The CDR3 reads CASSQDSGSPSGANVLTF. The CDR3 DNA reads TGCGCCAGCAGCCAAGATTCAGGCAGCCCCTCTGGGGCCAACGTCCTGACTTTC.

This chain connects TRBV9 to TRBJ2-5; 11 positions agree with TRBD2. The CDR3 has 15 amino acids. Trimming cost V 0 bases and J 2 bases; bases outside gene matches: 0. Per the germline V gene, CDR1 is SGDLS and CDR2 is YYNGEE. For the CDR3, the DNA is TGTGCCAGCAGCGTAGCTAGCGGGAGGCAAGAGACCCAGTACTTC. This encodes CASSVASGRQETQYF.

The chain carries TRBV27 and TRBJ1-1; tentatively, D is TRBD1 (6 bases). The CDR3 length is 12 residues. V was shortened by 5 bases and J by 11 bases, with 15 bases between the two germline ends. Germline V CDR1 and CDR2: MNHEY, SMNVEV (reference sequence). DNA for the CDR3: TGTGCCAGCAGTACCGGACAGCGGGAGGCTTTCTTT. Protein sequence: CASSTGQREAFF.

V usage is TRBV7-9 and J usage is TRBJ1-5; D is perhaps TRBD1 (6 bases). The length of the CDR3 is 17 residues. Trimming took off 5 bases at V and 2 bases at J, with 19 bases between the two ends. CDR1 and CDR2 from the germline V gene are SEHNR and FQNEAQ (reference sequence). CDR3 nucleotide sequence: TGTGCCAGCAGCCCCGCTGCGACAGGAACAGGCAATCAGCCCCAGCATTTT. As protein: CASSPAATGTGNQPQHF.

The chain carries TRBV28 and TRBJ1-3; D gene unclear. The CDR3 is 15 residues long. V lost 5 bases, J lost 2 bases, and 13 bases lay in between. The V gene's germline CDR1 is MDHEN and CDR2 SYDVKM. The CDR3 region has the DNA TGTGCCAGCAGTACCCCGGGTAGGCCTGGAAACACCATATATTTT. Translation: CASSTPGRPGNTIYF.

The gene calls are TRBV5-4 and TRBJ1-3; D is unresolved. The ends were cut back, 3 bases at V and 2 bases at J, with 9 bases in the middle. This CDR3 has 14 amino acids. Per germline, CDR1 SGHNT and CDR2 YYREEE (reference sequence). In DNA form, the CDR3 reads TGTGCCAGCAGCTCCGGTTTGGCTGGAAACACCATATATTTT. Its protein is CASSSGLAGNTIYF.

The chain combines TRBV5-1 with TRBJ2-1; D may be TRBD1 (5 bases). CDR1 is SGHRS and CDR2 is YFSETQ in the germline V gene. The CDR3 is 14 amino acids. Trimming removed 4 bases from V and 6 bases from J, with 14 bases in between. Written as DNA, the CDR3 is TGCGCCAGCAGCCCGATACGGACAAGCAATGAGCAGTTCTTC. This sequence encodes CASSPIRTSNEQFF. Full variable domain (rest looked up from reference TRBV5-1 and TRBJ2-1): KAGVTQTPRYLIKTRGQQVTLSCSPISGHRSVSWYQQTPGQGLQFLFEYFSETQRNKGNFPGRFSGRQFSNSRSEMNVSTLELGDSALYLCASSPIRTSNEQFFGPGTRLTVL.

The rearrangement links TRBV6-4 to TRBJ2-3; 9 nucleotides match TRBD1. V lost 2 bases and J lost 6; bases outside the gene matches: 6. The CDR3 spans 15 residues. The germline V gene has CDR1 MRHNA and CDR2 SNTAGT. The CDR3 DNA reads TGTGCCAGCAGTGACCCCGGGACAGGGAGCGATACGCAGTATTTT. As protein: CASSDPGTGSDTQYF.

J is TRBJ2-7 and V is TRBV5-1, with 10 bases identical to TRBD1. The germline gives CDR1 SGHRS, CDR2 YFSETQ. The CDR3 is 14 residues long. Trimming removed 3 bases from V and 4 bases from J; junction bases left unmatched: 4. CDR3 DNA: TGCGCCAGCAGCTCGACAGGGGGCAGGTACGAGCAGTACTTC. The encoded protein is CASSSTGGRYEQYF.

The V gene is TRBV5-4, the J gene TRBJ2-3, with 9 bases matching TRBD2. Germline CDR1 reads SGHNT; CDR2 reads YYREEE (reference sequence). The CDR3 sequence is 16 residues long. V shed 1 base, J shed 4 bases, and the junction held 7 bases outside the gene matches. Here the CDR3 reads CASSLRGLAGADTQYF. The CDR3 bases are TGTGCCAGCAGCTTGAGGGGACTAGCAGGGGCAGATACGCAGTATTTT. Variable domain in full (rest from reference TRBV5-4 and TRBJ2-3): ETGVTQSPTHLIKTRGQQVTLRCSSQSGHNTVSWYQQALGQGPQFIFQYYREEENGRGNFPPRFSGLQFPNYSSELNVNALELDDSALYLCASSLRGLAGADTQYFGPGTRLTVL.

V gene TRBV14 combines with J gene TRBJ2-1; a possible D gene is TRBD1 (6 bases). Trimming took 2 bases from V and 12 from J, leaving 11 bases between them. The CDR3 is 12 amino acids. CDR1 and CDR2 from the germline V gene are SGHDN and FVKESK. This chain's CDR3 is CASSQIRGGQFF. CDR3 coding DNA: TGTGCCAGCAGCCAAATTAGAGGGGGGCAGTTCTTC.

The gene calls are TRBV27 and TRBJ1-5; D uncertain. Germline CDR1 and CDR2: MNHEY and SMNVEV (reference sequence). This CDR3 region has 13 residues. V lost 5 bases and J lost 3, with 8 bases in between. In DNA, the CDR3 is TGTGCCAGCAGTAAGAGAGACAATCAGCCCCAGCATTTT. As protein: CASSKRDNQPQHF.

This chain connects TRBV27 to TRBJ1-2, with a tentative D call TRBD1 (5 bases). The CDR3 runs 13 residues. The germline V gene has CDR1 MNHEY and CDR2 SMNVEV (reference sequence). Trimming took 6 bases from V and 4 from J, leaving 12 bases between them. CDR3 loop: CASSIMGGYGYTF. The CDR3 nucleotides read TGTGCCAGCAGCATTATGGGGGGCTATGGCTACACCTTC.

This chain connects TRBV27 to TRBJ2-1; a weak D match, TRBD2 (6 bases). CDR1 and CDR2 (germline): MNHEY, SMNVEV (reference sequence). The V and J ends lost 6 bases and 4 bases respectively, with 13 bases between them. This CDR3 has 14 amino acids. The CDR3 here is CASSSGGLYNEQFF. In DNA, the CDR3 is TGTGCCAGCAGCTCCGGGGGTCTGTACAATGAGCAGTTCTTC.